One and the same sample provided the 22 T cell receptor beta chains below, sequenced in a study of blood T cell repertoires in COVID-19. The protocol was immunoSEQ multiplex PCR, while the TCRdb copy is restricted to in-frame clones and leaves out a portion. This table holds almost 200,000 clones, roughly 90% found once. The sequencing sample was made of PBMCs or T cells enriched from blood (not recorded which). The source of these receptors is a woman between 18 and 29 years old who had recovered from COVID-19.

This clone was detected only once. The V gene is TRBV2, the J gene TRBJ1-1; tentative D call: TRBD1 (6 bases). This CDR3 has 13 amino acids. Per germline, CDR1 SNHLY and CDR2 FYNNEI. V was pared by 5 bases and J by 0 bases, with 7 bases between. CDR3 DNA: TGTGCCAGCAGTCAGGGGATGAACACTGAAGCTTTCTTT. Amino acid sequence: CASSQGMNTEAFF.

This clone was seen once. This rearrangement joins TRBV5-6 to TRBJ1-2, with D possibly TRBD1 on 5 matching bases. Germline CDR1 reads SGHDT; CDR2 reads YYEEEE. CDR3 length: 14 residues. The V end was cut by 5 bases, the J end by 4 bases, with 15 bases between. Here the CDR3 reads CASSTGTRGYGYTF. Written as DNA, the CDR3 is TGTGCCAGCAGTACAGGCACAAGGGGCTATGGCTACACCTTC.

This chain uses TRBV6-5 with TRBJ2-7, with D possibly matching TRBD1 (7 bases). The V and J ends lost 5 bases and 1 base respectively, with 15 bases between them. This CDR3 contains 15 residues. Germline lookup yields CDR1 MNHEY and CDR2 SVGAGI. The CDR3 loop is CASSTGGQISYEQYF. CDR3 coding DNA: TGTGCCAGCAGTACCGGGGGACAGATATCCTACGAGCAGTACTTC.

This sequence joins TRBV9 and TRBJ2-1; 8 bases align to TRBD2. CDR1 is SGDLS, CDR2 YYNGEE, per germline. Germline trimming cut 4 bases from V and 8 bases from J; bases unmatched to any gene: 11. This CDR3 contains 15 residues. The CDR3 nucleotides are TGTGCCAGCAGCCTTGCGGGGGGCCTAATTTATGAGCAGTTCTTC. This translates into CASSLAGGLIYEQFF.

In its sample, this clone was seen once. This CDR3 is CASSFGGGAFGYTF. In DNA, the CDR3 is TGTGCCAGCAGCTTCGGCGGGGGCGCGTTTGGCTACACCTTC. The chain uses TRBV7-2 and TRBJ1-2, with D possibly being TRBD1 (6 bases). This CDR3 has 14 residues. V lost 3 bases, J lost 7 bases, and 15 bases lay in between. Germline V gene sequence: CDR1 SGHTA, CDR2 FQGNSA.

The sample holds one count of this clone. The chain joins TRBV19 to TRBJ2-7; D gene uncertain. The length of the CDR3 is 12 residues. V lost 4 bases and J 2 bases, leaving 6 bases between the germline ends. CDR1 is LNHDA, CDR2 SQIVND, per germline (reference sequence). CDR3 in DNA: TGTGCCAGTAGTAGTCAGGCCTACGAGCAGTACTTC. Amino acid sequence: CASSSQAYEQYF.

V is TRBV27 and J is TRBJ2-7; 9 positions agree with TRBD1. Unmatched junction bases numbered 6, after V lost 2 bases and J lost 1 base. CDR1 MNHEY and CDR2 SMNVEV come from the germline V gene (reference sequence). The CDR3 consists of 16 residues. CDR3 sequence: CASSLGRDRESYEQYF. The CDR3 DNA follows: TGTGCCAGCAGTTTAGGGCGGGACAGGGAGTCCTACGAGCAGTACTTC.

The chain has TRBV9 and TRBJ2-5, with a tentative D call TRBD2 (6 bases). The length of the CDR3 is 15 residues. From germline, CDR1 is SGDLS and CDR2 YYNGEE. Trimming left V 0 bases short and J 2 bases short, with 11 bases between. The CDR3 DNA reads as TGTGCCAGCAGCGTAGAGGGAGGTTATCAAGAGACCCAGTACTTC. Translating it yields CASSVEGGYQETQYF.

The chain combines TRBV5-4 with TRBJ1-2; 8 bases line up with TRBD1. The CDR3 runs to 14 residues. Trimming at V came to 4 bases and at J to 4 bases, leaving 6 bases not matched to a gene. Per germline, CDR1 SGHNT and CDR2 YYREEE (reference sequence). For the CDR3, the DNA is TGTGCCAGCAGCGTGGACAGGGATTCCTATGGCTACACCTTC. It is translated as CASSVDRDSYGYTF.

The J gene is TRBJ2-5, the V gene TRBV3-1 (or the pseudogene TRBV3-2); TRBD2 aligns across 10 bases. CDR1 is LGHDT, CDR2 YNNKEL, per germline (reference sequence). Losses at the gene ends were 0 bases for V and 4 bases for J; bases not matched to a gene: 2. The CDR3 spans 15 residues. Here the CDR3 DNA reads TGTGCCAGCAGCCAAGAACTAGCGGGGAGAGAGACCCAGTACTTC. It specifies CASSQELAGRETQYF.

The chain employs TRBV28 and TRBJ2-1; 10 bases agree with TRBD2. The J segment lost 5 bases and the V segment lost 6 bases, leaving 13 bases of the junction unmatched. CDR1 MDHEN and CDR2 SYDVKM come from the germline V gene. The CDR3 totals 17 residues. The CDR3 sequence is CASSSPLSSGGHNEQFF. The CDR3 DNA reads as TGTGCCAGCAGCTCACCGCTTTCTAGCGGGGGCCACAATGAGCAGTTCTTC.

In its sample, this clone was seen once. The rearrangement links TRBV5-1 to TRBJ2-7; D ambiguous. Trimming removed 6 bases at V and 3 bases at J, with 7 bases between. CDR3 length: 11 amino acids. The germline V gene has CDR1 SGHRS and CDR2 YFSETQ. The CDR3 DNA sequence: TGCGCCAGCACAGAAAACTACGAGCAGTACTTC. This sequence encodes CASTENYEQYF.

The genes are TRBV5-1 and TRBJ2-4; 7 bases match TRBD1. Germline V gene data show CDR1 as SGHRS and CDR2 as YFSETQ. This CDR3 has 17 amino acids. After removal of 3 bases from V and 2 bases from J, the junction contained 11 bases not matched to a gene. CDR3 in amino acids: CASSWGWTGQSKNIQYF. CDR3 nucleotide sequence: TGCGCCAGCAGCTGGGGATGGACAGGCCAATCCAAAAACATTCAGTACTTC.

This clone appeared a single time. The chain couples TRBV9 to TRBJ1-1; D gene uncertain. The ends were cut back, 5 bases at V and 5 bases at J, with 13 bases in the middle. Germline CDR1 reads SGDLS; CDR2 reads YYNGEE. The CDR3 loop spans 13 amino acids. CDR3 amino acids: CASSEGGRTEAFF. The DNA of the CDR3 is TGTGCCAGCAGTGAGGGCGGTCGGACTGAAGCTTTCTTT.

The chain combines TRBV5-8 with TRBJ1-5; possibly TRBD1 for D (6 bases). Germline V CDR1 and CDR2: SGHTS, YDEGEE. The CDR3 consists of 15 residues. The V and J ends lost 3 bases and 0 bases respectively, with 10 bases between them. CDR3 loop: CASSYGQYSNQPQHF. DNA of the CDR3: TGTGCCAGCAGCTACGGACAGTATAGCAATCAGCCCCAGCATTTT.

The V and J genes are TRBV4-1 and TRBJ1-1; 7 bases map to TRBD1. CDR1 and CDR2 (germline): MGHRA, YSYEKL. CDR3 length: 16 residues. V was pared by 2 bases and J by 4 bases, with 10 bases of the junction left unmatched. The CDR3 DNA is TGCGCCAGCAGCCAACCACGACAGGGTGGGCGCACTGAAGCTTTCTTT. Translated, it gives CASSQPRQGGRTEAFF.

The rearrangement links TRBV6-6 to TRBJ1-3; a possible D gene is TRBD1 (6 bases). The CDR3 contains 16 residues. Germline CDR1 reads MNHNY; CDR2 reads SVGAGI (reference sequence). Deletions cut 5 bases from V and 0 bases from J, with 14 bases between. CDR3 sequence reads: CASSRYRAASGNTIYF. In nucleotides, the CDR3 is TGTGCCAGCAGTCGATACAGGGCTGCCTCTGGAAACACCATATATTTT.

Only a few counts were recorded for this clone. V and J are TRBV10-1 and TRBJ2-2, with a weak D call TRBD1 (6 bases). Germline assignment: CDR1 WNHNN and CDR2 SYGVQD (reference sequence). Trimming took off 6 bases at V and 1 base at J, with 12 bases between the two ends. The CDR3 has 15 residues. CDR3 sequence (DNA): TGCGCCAGCAGGGCGGACAGCGAGAACACCGGGGAGCTGTTTTTT. It yields the protein CASRADSENTGELFF.

This chain links TRBV7-9 with TRBJ1-5; D gene uncertain. Trimming shortened V by 6 bases and J by 0 bases, and 6 bases separated the two germline ends. The germline CDR1 and CDR2 sequences are SEHNR and FQNEAQ (reference sequence). The CDR3 spans 13 residues. CDR3: CASSYYSNQPQHF. The CDR3 DNA follows: TGTGCCAGCAGTTACTATAGCAATCAGCCCCAGCATTTT.

The chain has TRBV7-2 and TRBJ2-1; TRBD1 is a possible D gene (6 bases). The CDR3 totals 14 residues. Looked up from germline, CDR1 is SGHTA and CDR2 is FQGNSA. Trimming left V 3 bases short and J 1 base short, with 7 bases between. The CDR3 is CASSLRGSYNEQFF. CDR3 DNA sequence: TGTGCCAGCAGCTTGAGGGGGTCCTACAATGAGCAGTTCTTC.

This sequence joins TRBV3-1 (or the pseudogene TRBV3-2) and TRBJ2-4; the match to TRBD2 covers 9 bases. CDR1 is LGHDT and CDR2 is YNNKEL in the germline V gene (reference sequence). The CDR3 contains 20 residues. V lost 0 bases to trimming and J lost 0 bases; unmatched junction nucleotides: 12. CDR3 in amino acids: CASSQDGTLLAGLAKNIQYF. CDR3 nucleotide sequence: TGTGCCAGCAGCCAAGACGGGACGCTACTAGCGGGCCTAGCCAAAAACATTCAGTACTTC.

The chain has TRBV5-1 and TRBJ2-7; 8 bases agree with TRBD1. Germline V gives CDR1 SGHRS, CDR2 YFSETQ. The length of the CDR3 is 14 residues. The V and J ends lost 4 bases and 2 bases, in that order; junction bases with no gene match: 5. CDR3 residues: CASSAAGGTYEQYF. As DNA, the CDR3 is TGCGCCAGCAGCGCCGCAGGGGGCACCTACGAGCAGTACTTC.